The clone carrying this TCR beta chain was observed at least ten times. What it binds is unknown. This specimen comes from a study of response to subunit inactivated influenza vaccine. Study conclusions and caveats: It was suggested by the authors that few new T cells are recruited by each seasonal influenza vaccination.

TCRdb re-called the RT-PCR reads with MiXCR, one entry per CDR3 protein. The data contain about 500,000 distinct CDR3 sequences, approximately 16% of them seen just once; the ten biggest clones take up around 3%. Per the germline V gene, CDR1 is MNHEY and CDR2 is SVGEGT. Trimming took off 7 bases at V and 2 bases at J, with 8 bases between the two ends. The CDR3 contains 12 residues. The sample consisted of CD4+ T cells sorted from PBMCs, taken less than 30 months after vaccination. The chain recombines TRBV6-2 or TRBV6-3 with TRBJ2-5; D unresolved. The receptor comes from a man in his fifties or sixties who received an inactivated influenza vaccine. CDR3 nucleotide sequence: TGTGCCAGCATGGGATCTCAAGAGACCCAGTACTTC. It yields the protein CASMGSQETQYF.